One and the same sample provided the 15 T cell receptor beta chains below, sequenced in a study of blood T cell repertoires in COVID-19. Clones were sequenced by immunoSEQ multiplex PCR, and TCRdb holds only the in-frame ones, with some missing. This table has 140,000 to 150,000 clones, 85% to 90% appearing once. The sample taken for sequencing was PBMCs or T cells enriched from blood (not recorded which). These receptors were taken from a man in his 60s who had recovered from COVID-19.

The V call is TRBV7-8, the J call TRBJ2-7; D is ambiguous. This CDR3 spans 11 amino acids. Germline CDR1 reads SGHVS; CDR2 reads FQNEAQ. Trimming pared 2 bases from V and 7 bases from J, leaving 6 bases between. For the CDR3, the DNA is TGTGCCAGCAGCTTAATTGAGGAGCAGTACTTC. This encodes CASSLIEEQYF.

To note about this clone: One junction end does not reproduce the germline sequence, and a read error may be involved. The gene calls are TRBV28 and TRBJ1-1, with D unresolved. Germline lookup yields CDR1 MDHEN and CDR2 SYDVKM. The CDR3 loop spans 9 amino acids. This CDR3 reads CASSPGRDF. CDR3 coding DNA: TGTGCCAGCAGTCCAGGACGGGACTTT.

The J gene is TRBJ1-2, the V gene TRBV6-5, with D tentatively TRBD1 (6 bases). The CDR3 is made up of 12 amino acids. The V gene's germline CDR1 is MNHEY and CDR2 SVGAGI. Trimming pared 5 bases from V and 8 bases from J, leaving 12 bases between. This CDR3 is CASSPTGAGYTF. In DNA, the CDR3 is TGTGCCAGCAGTCCGACAGGAGCCGGCTACACCTTC.

The chain has TRBV11-2 and TRBJ2-7; D perhaps matches TRBD1 (5 bases). Germline CDR1 and CDR2: SGHAT and FQNNGV. CDR3 length equals 15 residues. The V end lost 5 bases, the J end lost 7 bases, and 21 bases lay between the germline ends. DNA for the CDR3: TGTGCCAGCAGCGGGTTAAGCAGGGTGTCTAGAGAGCAGTACTTC. It is translated as CASSGLSRVSREQYF.

The chain joins TRBV10-3 to TRBJ2-5; TRBD2 agrees at 7 bases. V trimming: 7 bases; J trimming: 1 base; junction bases outside the gene matches: 6. Germline CDR1 ENHRY, CDR2 SYGVKD. The CDR3 runs 14 residues. CDR3 sequence reads: CAITPGGTQETQYF. The CDR3 bases are TGTGCCATCACCCCGGGAGGAACCCAAGAGACCCAGTACTTC.

The genes are TRBV19 and TRBJ1-3; the D is unclear. Between the trimmed V and J ends, which lost 7 bases and 0 bases, there was a span of 7 bases. The germline V gene has CDR1 LNHDA and CDR2 SQIVND (reference sequence). The CDR3 sequence is 13 residues long. CDR3 coding DNA: TGTGCCAGTACCAGTATCTCTGGAAACACCATATATTTT. Protein: CASTSISGNTIYF.

The rearrangement uses TRBV28 and TRBJ2-7; possibly TRBD2 for D (7 bases). The CDR3 has 15 residues. V was pared by 8 bases and J by 2 bases, with 19 bases between. The germline V gene encodes CDR1 MDHEN and CDR2 SYDVKM. The DNA for the CDR3 is TGTGCCAGCTGTCCCGAGGGGGAGGGGACCTACGAGCAGTACTTC. As protein: CASCPEGEGTYEQYF.

By sample fraction, this clone is medium-sized (0.01 to 0.1%). The V call is TRBV7-9, the J call TRBJ2-1; the match to TRBD2 covers 7 bases. Germline lookup yields CDR1 SEHNR and CDR2 FQNEAQ (reference sequence). Germline trimming cut 5 bases from V and 8 bases from J; bases unmatched to any gene: 15. This CDR3 has 16 amino acids. The CDR3 sequence: CASSLVGEGKRDEQFF. DNA of the CDR3: TGTGCCAGCAGCCTAGTGGGGGAGGGGAAACGGGATGAGCAGTTCTTC.

The chain joins TRBV18 to TRBJ1-1; no firm D call. V was trimmed by 3 bases and J by 7 bases, leaving 9 bases between them. The CDR3 has 12 residues. The germline V gene has CDR1 KGHSH and CDR2 LQKENI. The CDR3 DNA sequence: TGTGCCAGCTCACCTGGCGGTAATGAAGCTTTCTTT. It specifies CASSPGGNEAFF.

This clone was found once. This chain links TRBV7-9 with TRBJ2-2, with TRBD1 as a possible D gene (5 bases). Germline loops: CDR1 SEHNR, CDR2 FQNEAQ (reference sequence). This CDR3 is 13 amino acids long. Trimming cost V 5 bases and J 3 bases, with 7 bases left between them. For the CDR3, the DNA is TGTGCCAGCAGCCCACAGGACACCGGGGAGCTGTTTTTT. It specifies CASSPQDTGELFF.

V is TRBV11-2 and J is TRBJ2-5, with TRBD2 as a possible D gene (5 bases). V lost 5 bases and J lost 1, with 11 bases in between. Germline V CDR1 and CDR2: SGHAT, FQNNGV. The CDR3 sequence is 14 residues long. DNA of the CDR3: TGTGCCAGCAGCAGAGAGGGCAGCCAAGAGACCCAGTACTTC. Its protein is CASSREGSQETQYF.

Written as DNA, the CDR3 is TGTGCCAGCAGCTTGACAGGGAGTGGACAGCCCCAGCATTTT. It translates to CASSLTGSGQPQHF. The genes are TRBV5-4 and TRBJ1-5; possibly TRBD1 for D (6 bases). V lost 1 base to trimming and J lost 7 bases, with 12 bases between them. CDR3 length: 14 amino acids. CDR1 and CDR2 (germline): SGHNT, YYREEE (reference sequence).

The genes are TRBV25-1 and TRBJ2-3; D perhaps matches TRBD2 (6 bases). Trimming took off 1 base at V and 6 bases at J, with 20 bases between the two ends. Germline V CDR1 and CDR2: MGHDK, SYGVNS. This CDR3 region has 17 residues. CDR3 loop: CASSESPGALSGDTQYF. CDR3 in DNA: TGTGCCAGCAGTGAATCCCCGGGCGCTCTAAGCGGGGATACGCAGTATTTT.

The chain uses TRBV30 and TRBJ2-1; the D gene is possibly TRBD2 (5 bases). Trimming removed 8 bases at V and 9 bases at J, with 14 bases between. CDR1 and CDR2 from the germline V gene are GTSNPN and SVGIG (reference sequence). The CDR3 contains 11 residues. The CDR3, as DNA: TGTGCCCAGTTACGGGAAGGTGAGCAGTTCTTC. Its translation: CAQLREGEQFF.

The chain links TRBV19 to TRBJ1-5; 8 positions agree with TRBD1. The V and J ends lost 4 bases and 4 bases, in that order; junction bases with no gene match: 0. In germline, CDR1 is LNHDA, CDR2 SQIVND (reference sequence). The CDR3 runs 13 residues. The CDR3 nucleotides are TGTGCCAGTAGTAGACAGGGGAATCAGCCCCAGCATTTT. It yields the protein CASSRQGNQPQHF.